This T cell receptor beta chain was found in a study of T cells in Graves' hyperthyroidism and ophthalmopathy. Absent ophthalmopathy progression within 18 months defined stable Graves' hyperthyroidism. It was uncontrolled infection, other autoimmune disease, pregnancy or lactation that excluded patients. This CDR3 is 14 amino acids long. Trimming took 3 bases from V and 3 from J; bases not matched to a gene: 4. Germline loops: CDR1 DFQATT, CDR2 SNEGSKA (reference sequence). This clonotype was seen ten or more times. What was amplified from RNA transcripts were TCR beta CDR3 regions. A first-round RT-PCR of the TCR CDR3 used the HTBI primer set. MiXCR, applied by TCRdb to the multiplex PCR reads, yields one record per CDR3 protein. Of around 190,000 distinct CDR3 sequences detected, over 15% appear once; the ten largest clones hold 29%.

This clonotype was sampled from a woman aged 50 to 60 with Graves' hyperthyroidism. Sequenced input: blood. The genes are TRBV20-1 and TRBJ2-1; 8 nucleotides line up with TRBD1. CDR3 nucleotides: TGCAGTGCTAGGCTCGGGACAGGCTACAATGAGCAGTTCTTC. Protein sequence: CSARLGTGYNEQFF.